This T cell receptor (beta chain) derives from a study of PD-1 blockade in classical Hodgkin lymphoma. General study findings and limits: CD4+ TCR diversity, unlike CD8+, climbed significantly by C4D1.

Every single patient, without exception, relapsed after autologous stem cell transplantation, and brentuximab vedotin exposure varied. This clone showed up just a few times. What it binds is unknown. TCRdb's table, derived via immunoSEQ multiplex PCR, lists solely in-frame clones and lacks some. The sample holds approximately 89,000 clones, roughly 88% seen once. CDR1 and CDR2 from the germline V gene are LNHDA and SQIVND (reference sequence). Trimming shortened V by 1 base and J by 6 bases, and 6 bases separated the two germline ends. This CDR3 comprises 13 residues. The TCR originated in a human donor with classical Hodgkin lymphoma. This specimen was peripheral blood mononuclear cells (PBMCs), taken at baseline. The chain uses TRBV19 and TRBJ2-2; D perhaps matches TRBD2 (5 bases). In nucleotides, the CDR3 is TGTGCCAGTAGTATAGTGAGGGCCGGGGAGCTGTTTTTT. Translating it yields CASSIVRAGELFF. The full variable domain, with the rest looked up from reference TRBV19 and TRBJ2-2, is DGGITQSPKYLFRKEGQNVTLSCEQNLNHDAMYWYRQDPGQGLRLIYYSQIVNDFQKGDIAEGYSVSREKKESFPLTVTSAQKNPTAFYLCASSIVRAGELFFGEGSRLTVL.